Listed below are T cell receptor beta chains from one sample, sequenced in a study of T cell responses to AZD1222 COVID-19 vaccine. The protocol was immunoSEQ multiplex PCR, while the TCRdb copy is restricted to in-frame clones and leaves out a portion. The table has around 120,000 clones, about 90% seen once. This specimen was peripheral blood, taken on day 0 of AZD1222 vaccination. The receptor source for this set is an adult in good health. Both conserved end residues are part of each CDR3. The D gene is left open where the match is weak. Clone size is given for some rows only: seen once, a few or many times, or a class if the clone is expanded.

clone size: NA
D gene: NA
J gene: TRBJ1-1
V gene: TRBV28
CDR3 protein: CASPPSSGHMNTEAFF
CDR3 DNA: TGTGCCAGCCCTCCCAGTTCAGGGCACATGAACACTGAAGCTTTCTTT

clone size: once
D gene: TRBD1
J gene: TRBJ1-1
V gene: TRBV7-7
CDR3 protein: CASSLDLQGKNTEAFF
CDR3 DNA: TGTGCCAGCAGCCTGGACCTACAGGGGAAGAACACTGAAGCTTTCTTT

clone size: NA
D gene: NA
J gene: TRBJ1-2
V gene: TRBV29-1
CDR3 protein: CSVNPGTLYGYTF
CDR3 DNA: TGCAGCGTCAACCCGGGAACTCTCTATGGCTACACCTTC

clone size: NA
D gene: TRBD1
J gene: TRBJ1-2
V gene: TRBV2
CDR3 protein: CASRTGQFYGYTF
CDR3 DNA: TGTGCCAGCAGGACAGGGCAGTTCTATGGCTACACCTTC

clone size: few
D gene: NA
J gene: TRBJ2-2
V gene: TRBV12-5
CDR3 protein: CASGYAQTGELFF
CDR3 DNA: TGTGCTAGTGGTTATGCCCAAACCGGGGAGCTGTTTTTT

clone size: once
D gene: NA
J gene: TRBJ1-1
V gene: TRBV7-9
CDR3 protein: CASSLVDTEAFF
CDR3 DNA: TGTGCCAGCAGCTTAGTCGACACTGAAGCTTTCTTT

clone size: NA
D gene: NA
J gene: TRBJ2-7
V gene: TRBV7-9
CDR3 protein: CASSSQGSYEQYF
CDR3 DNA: TGTGCCAGCAGCTCTCAGGGTTCCTACGAGCAGTACTTC

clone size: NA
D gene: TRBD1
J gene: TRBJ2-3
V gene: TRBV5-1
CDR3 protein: CASSFLSAEGAGTDTQYF
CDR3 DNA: TGCGCCAGCAGCTTTTTATCAGCCGAGGGGGCCGGAACAGATACGCAGTATTTT

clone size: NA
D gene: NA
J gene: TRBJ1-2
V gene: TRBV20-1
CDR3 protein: CSANTGYGYTF
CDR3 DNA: TGCAGTGCTAACACAGGATATGGCTACACCTTC

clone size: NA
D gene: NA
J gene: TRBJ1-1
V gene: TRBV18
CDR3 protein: CASSPSRGETDTEAFF
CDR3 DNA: TGTGCCAGCTCACCCTCTAGGGGAGAAACGGACACTGAAGCTTTCTTT

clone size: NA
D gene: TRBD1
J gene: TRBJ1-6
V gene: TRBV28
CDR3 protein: CASSGLGQGVLISSPLHF
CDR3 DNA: TGTGCCAGCAGTGGACTGGGACAGGGAGTTTTAATTTCTTCACCCCTCCACTTT

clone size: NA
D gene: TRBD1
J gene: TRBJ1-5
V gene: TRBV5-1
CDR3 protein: CASSVGTGSNQPQHF
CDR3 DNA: TGCGCCAGCAGCGTCGGGACAGGGAGCAATCAGCCCCAGCATTTT

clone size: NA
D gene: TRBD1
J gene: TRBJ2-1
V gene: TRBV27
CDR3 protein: CASSLWGQTMGQFF
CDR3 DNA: TGTGCCAGCAGTTTATGGGGACAGACAATGGGGCAGTTCTTC

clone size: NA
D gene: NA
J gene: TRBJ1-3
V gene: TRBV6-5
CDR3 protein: CASSYQPLTFGNTIYF
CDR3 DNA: TGTGCCAGCAGTTACCAACCCTTGACTTTCGGAAACACCATATATTTT

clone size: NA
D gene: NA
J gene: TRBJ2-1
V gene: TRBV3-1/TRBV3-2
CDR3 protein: CASSQFPTEQFF
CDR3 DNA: TGTGCCAGCAGCCAATTCCCAACTGAGCAGTTCTTC

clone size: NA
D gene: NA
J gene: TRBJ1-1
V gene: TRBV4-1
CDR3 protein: CASSQGPGEAAEAFF
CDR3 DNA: TGCGCCAGCAGCCAAGGACCGGGTGAGGCCGCTGAAGCTTTCTTT

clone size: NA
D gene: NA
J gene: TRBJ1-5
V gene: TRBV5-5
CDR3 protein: CASSLDGVQPQHF
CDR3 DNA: TGTGCCAGCAGCTTGGACGGGGTTCAGCCCCAGCATTTT